The entry below gives a single T cell receptor beta chain sequence along with its context. The sample originates from a study of blood T cell repertoires in COVID-19. The wider study: The study drew acute and convalescent COVID-19 samples from the United States, Italy and Spain.

Recovery among Cohort 3 donors was established by two negative PCRs, clearance, or symptom resolution. This CDR3 contains 14 residues. With V trimmed by 3 bases and J by 10 bases, 9 bases remained unmatched. CDR1 and CDR2 (germline): SEHNR, FQNEAQ (reference sequence). Sequencing used immunoSEQ multiplex PCR; TCRdb keeps in-frame clones, though not all of them. The sample comprises approximately 230,000 clones, more than 75% of which are singletons, and under 2% rests with the top ten. The chain has TRBV7-9 and TRBJ2-1, with TRBD1 matching 7 bases. The receptor comes from a man aged 35-49 years who had recovered from COVID-19. Source material: PBMCs or T cells enriched from blood (not recorded which). For the CDR3, the DNA is TGTGCCAGCAGCTTGGGACCACAGGGGAACGAGCAGTTCTTC. Its protein product is CASSLGPQGNEQFF.